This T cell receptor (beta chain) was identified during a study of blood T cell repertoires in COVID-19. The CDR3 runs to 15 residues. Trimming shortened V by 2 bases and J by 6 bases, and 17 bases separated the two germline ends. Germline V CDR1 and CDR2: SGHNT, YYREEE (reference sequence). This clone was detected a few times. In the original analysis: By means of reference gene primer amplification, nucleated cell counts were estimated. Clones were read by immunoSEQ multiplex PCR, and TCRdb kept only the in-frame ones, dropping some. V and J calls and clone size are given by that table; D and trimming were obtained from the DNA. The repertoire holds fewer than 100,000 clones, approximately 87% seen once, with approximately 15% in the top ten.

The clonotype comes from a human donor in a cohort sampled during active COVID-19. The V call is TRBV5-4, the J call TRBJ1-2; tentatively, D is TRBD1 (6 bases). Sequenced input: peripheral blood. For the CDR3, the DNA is TGTGCCAGCAGCTTTTGGGGCCTGGGGGCTGATGGCTACACCTTC. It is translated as CASSFWGLGADGYTF.